The 17 T cell receptor beta chains reported below all come from one sample, sequenced in a study of vaccination and CD4 T cells after COVID-19. An Oncomine TCR Beta short-read assay was used to sequence the DNA from cultured CD4+ T cells. MiXCR, applied by TCRdb to the PCR reads, yields one record per CDR3 protein. The top ten clones hold 7% to 8.5% of a sample with around 19,000 distinct CDR3 sequences, around two fifths of them seen once. No antigen has been assigned to these receptors. Described treatment: approximately nine-day PBMC culture with coronavirus spike peptide pools or control peptides (ViraFEST assay). Sequencing used CD4+ T cells from blood, cultured in vitro, obtained after SARS-CoV-2 vaccination. The receptor source for this set is a human donor who had recovered from COVID-19.

This clonotype came up a few times. The V call is TRBV20-1, the J call TRBJ1-1, with 8 bases identical to TRBD1. Germline CDR1 DFQATT, CDR2 SNEGSKA (reference sequence). There are 14 residues in the CDR3. V trimming: 0 bases; J trimming: 4 bases; junction bases outside the gene matches: 4. CDR3 coding DNA: TGCAGTGCTAGAGATTCGGACAGGGTCACTGAAGCTTTCTTT. Protein sequence: CSARDSDRVTEAFF.

This chain connects TRBV6-5 to TRBJ2-5, with 11 bases fitting TRBD2. The V gene end was trimmed by 4 bases and the J gene end by 0 bases; junction bases not matched to a gene: 7. Germline-derived CDR1 and CDR2 are MNHEY and SVGAGI. This CDR3 has 17 amino acids. CDR3 protein: CASSFGLAGLYQETQYF. CDR3 coding DNA: TGTGCCAGCAGTTTCGGACTAGCGGGCCTTTACCAAGAGACCCAGTACTTC.

This clonotype showed up just a few times. V is TRBV20-1 and J is TRBJ1-6; the D is unclear. Germline V gene data show CDR1 as DFQATT and CDR2 as SNEGSKA (reference sequence). V was shortened by 6 bases and J by 10 bases, with 19 bases between the two germline ends. This CDR3 is built from 14 residues. CDR3 nucleotide sequence: TGCAGTGCCAGTAAGCCACTCGGGAAATCACCCCTCCACTTT. As protein: CSASKPLGKSPLHF.

The V and J genes are TRBV6-1 and TRBJ2-5; D is perhaps TRBD1 (5 bases). The CDR3 loop spans 15 amino acids. With 6 bases removed from V and 2 bases from J, the gap between germline ends came to 16 bases. CDR1 is MNHNS, CDR2 SASEGT, per germline. This CDR3 is CASRYWGTTQETQYF. CDR3 in DNA: TGTGCCAGCAGATATTGGGGCACTACTCAAGAGACCCAGTACTTC.

This clonotype was found a few times. This rearrangement joins TRBV27 to TRBJ1-1; D unclear. Germline CDR1 and CDR2: MNHEY and SMNVEV (reference sequence). V lost 5 bases and J lost 2, with 9 bases in between. The CDR3 extends over 13 amino acids. CDR3 coding DNA: TGTGCCAGCAGTCTGCGTCCCAACACTGAAGCTTTCTTT. Protein: CASSLRPNTEAFF.

The chain joins TRBV6-1 to TRBJ1-3; D is perhaps TRBD1 (6 bases). Germline lookup yields CDR1 MNHNS and CDR2 SASEGT. V lost 10 bases and J 1 base, leaving 17 bases between the germline ends. The CDR3 has 15 residues. The CDR3 reads CATQRGSLSGNTIYF. The CDR3 region has the DNA TGTGCCACCCAAAGGGGGTCCCTTTCTGGAAACACCATATATTTT.

This clonotype was recorded once. This chain joins TRBV27 and TRBJ1-1; perhaps TRBD1 as D (5 bases). CDR1 and CDR2 (germline): MNHEY, SMNVEV (reference sequence). CDR3 length: 10 residues. Trimming removed 7 bases from V and 7 bases from J, with 7 bases in between. The CDR3: CASTDSEAFF. The CDR3 DNA reads TGTGCCAGCACTGACAGTGAAGCTTTCTTT.

CDR3 in DNA: TGTGCCAGCAGCACTAGCGGGAGGGGCTACGAGCAGTACTTC. This sequence encodes CASSTSGRGYEQYF. The chain has TRBV5-4 and TRBJ2-7; 13 bases agree with TRBD2. The CDR3 is made up of 14 amino acids. J was trimmed by 3 bases and V by 4 bases; bases with no gene match: 1. Per the germline V gene, CDR1 is SGHNT and CDR2 is YYREEE (reference sequence).

The table lists this clonotype with a few counts. The chain combines TRBV24-1 with TRBJ2-5; TRBD2 agrees at 12 bases. The trim removed 5 bases at V and 4 bases at J, leaving 7 bases unmatched. This CDR3 has 16 amino acids. Germline assignment: CDR1 KGHDR and CDR2 SFDVKD. CDR3 in amino acids: CATSALTSGSGETQYF. The CDR3 DNA follows: TGTGCCACCAGTGCCCTGACTAGCGGGAGTGGAGAGACCCAGTACTTC.

This clonotype was picked up a small number of times. This chain joins TRBV24-1 and TRBJ2-1; 7 bases are a match to TRBD1. Germline lookup yields CDR1 KGHDR and CDR2 SFDVKD. This CDR3 is built from 14 residues. With 3 bases clipped from V and 6 bases from J, the junction kept 4 bases outside the gene matches. The CDR3 spells CATSDPGTVNEQFF. CDR3 in DNA: TGTGCCACCAGTGATCCCGGGACAGTCAATGAGCAGTTCTTC.

This clonotype was counted between two and nine times. V gene TRBV20-1 combines with J gene TRBJ2-7; 11 bases line up with TRBD2. In germline, CDR1 is DFQATT, CDR2 SNEGSKA (reference sequence). CDR3 length: 18 residues. V was clipped by 2 bases and J by 2 bases; unmatched bases: 14. CDR3 in amino acids: CSARTPWGLAAKTYEQYF. CDR3 nucleotide sequence: TGCAGTGCTAGAACGCCCTGGGGACTAGCGGCCAAAACCTACGAGCAGTACTTC.

The chain carries TRBV20-1 and TRBJ2-3; 8 bases agree with TRBD1. Per the germline V gene, CDR1 is DFQATT and CDR2 is SNEGSKA (reference sequence). The CDR3 is 13 residues long. V gave up 5 bases and J gave up 1 base; unmatched junction bases: 2. The CDR3 spells CSAQTGGTDTQYF. The CDR3 coding sequence is TGCAGTGCTCAGACAGGGGGCACAGATACGCAGTATTTT.

This clonotype was observed a handful of times. The chain couples TRBV15 to TRBJ2-3; possible D gene TRBD1, 6 bases. Between the trimmed V and J ends, which lost 0 bases and 0 bases, there was a span of 10 bases. CDR3 length: 16 amino acids. Per the germline V gene, CDR1 is LNHNV and CDR2 is YYDKDF (reference sequence). The CDR3 region has the DNA TGTGCCACCAGCAGAGACCGGGACATTAGCACAGATACGCAGTATTTT. It codes for CATSRDRDISTDTQYF.

This clonotype was observed a few times. This chain joins TRBV20-1 and TRBJ1-6; TRBD1 might be the D (5 bases). The V end lost 4 bases, the J end lost 13 bases, and 17 bases lay between the germline ends. The germline V gene encodes CDR1 DFQATT and CDR2 SNEGSKA (reference sequence). The CDR3 is 13 amino acids. The CDR3 DNA follows: TGCAGTGCTAAAGCGGCAGGGCAGGGTCCCCTCCACTTT. Amino acids: CSAKAAGQGPLHF.

This clonotype was recorded a few times. This chain connects TRBV6-5 to TRBJ1-1; a weak D match, TRBD1 (5 bases). The length of the CDR3 is 16 residues. V gave up 2 bases and J gave up 7 bases, with 20 bases separating them. Germline V lookup: CDR1 MNHEY, CDR2 SVGAGI. CDR3 coding DNA: TGTGCCAGCAGTTACCTAGACCACAGAGGGGCTAATGAAGCTTTCTTT. It specifies CASSYLDHRGANEAFF.

The table lists this clonotype with a few counts. The CDR3 region has the DNA TGTGCCACCCAAGGCAGAAGGACTAGCGTGGAGACCCAGTACTTC. The encoded protein is CATQGRRTSVETQYF. The chain links TRBV2 to TRBJ2-5; 9 nucleotides agree with TRBD2. The CDR3 sequence is 15 residues long. The V gene's germline CDR1 is SNHLY and CDR2 FYNNEI. The ends lost 10 bases at V and 5 bases at J; junction bases unmatched: 14. Full variable domain (rest looked up from reference TRBV2 and TRBJ2-5): EPEVTQTPSHQVTQMGQEVILRCVPISNHLYFYWYRQILGQKVEFLVSFYNNEISEKSEIFDDQFSVERPDGSNFTLKIRSTKLEDSAMYFCATQGRRTSVETQYFGPGTRLLVL.

This clonotype came up a few times. The V and J genes are TRBV27 and TRBJ1-2; D gene uncertain. Trimming removed 4 bases at V and 2 bases at J, with 8 bases between. This CDR3 is built from 13 residues. Germline CDR1 is MNHEY and CDR2 is SMNVEV (reference sequence). CDR3 residues: CASSSGRNYGYTF. CDR3 sequence (DNA): TGTGCCAGCAGTTCTGGGCGGAACTATGGCTACACCTTC.